This T cell receptor (beta chain) was sequenced for a study of T cell responses to AZD1222 COVID-19 vaccine. The CDR3 loop spans 12 amino acids. CDR1 and CDR2 from the germline V gene are SNHLY and FYNNEI. Trimming left V 6 bases short and J 11 bases short, with 16 bases between. Libraries were prepared by immunoSEQ multiplex PCR; TCRdb keeps only in-frame clonotypes and omits some of them. The sample yields 150,000 to 200,000 clones, 90% to 95% seen once. The source was peripheral blood, collected on day 0 of AZD1222 vaccination. This receptor was obtained from an adult in good health. The rearrangement joins TRBV2 to TRBJ1-1; D is possibly TRBD1 (5 bases). CDR3 coding DNA: TGTGCCAGCAGCCTCGGGGGTAACGCTGCTTTCTTT. Amino acid sequence: CASSLGGNAAFF.